This T cell receptor (beta chain) was recovered during a study of immune cell composition in non-small cell lung cancer. Across the whole study: Lung adenocarcinoma or squamous carcinoma made up most tumours. Study-wide results and caveats: Squamous carcinomas (approximately 80%) more often had tumour-associated clones >0.5% than adenocarcinomas (33%).

On this clone: Its specificity is not known.

The repertoire was sequenced with immunoSEQ multiplex PCR; TCRdb's copy has only in-frame clones and lacks some. The sample records some 9,200 clones, approximately 74% being singletons. CDR3 length: 16 residues. The junction had 7 bases not matched to a gene; V was cut back by 0 bases and J by 8 bases. The V gene's germline CDR1 is MDHEN and CDR2 SYDVKM. The sequenced material came from lung tumor tissue. V gene TRBV28 combines with J gene TRBJ2-3; 11 bases align to TRBD2. The receptor was isolated from a human donor with non-small cell lung cancer. Here the CDR3 reads CASSLWRSGGAGTQYF. CDR3 sequence (DNA): TGTGCCAGCAGTTTATGGCGTAGCGGGGGGGCTGGTACGCAGTATTTT.